This T cell receptor (beta chain) was sequenced during a study of cytomegalovirus exposure and HLA in healthy donors (dated 2017 in TCRdb). Regarding the study in general: According to an earlier analysis of 587 of the donors, 150 million to 200 million T cells yielded roughly 110 million unique TCR beta sequences and around 300 Gb of sequence data. The number of donors typed differed by locus, with about 629-630 for A, B, C, DRB1 and DQB1, about 500 for DQA1, 600 to 610 for DPA1, and 472 for DPB1. An earlier analysis of 587 of the donors applied high-throughput TCR beta sequencing to assess whether each TCR beta V gene segment acted as functional or pseudogenic. On average, 235,054 unique TCR beta nucleotide sequences were sequenced per donor among some 430 genotyped donors of the cohort, with approximately 18% of those sequences being non-productive. Rather than drawing on any new phenotypic data, the later analysis identified candidate immune exposures from TCR beta sequences and the way those sequences occurred across donors. Alongside the repertoire data, information on donor age, sex, ethnicity and CMV serostatus was compiled. A handful of DR-DQ haplotypes were treated as single units for association and clustering because of strong linkage in the cohort. The study aimed to test whether signatures of past pathogen exposure could be identified by cataloging public T cell receptors. A later analysis re-analyzed previously published TCR beta repertoires from 660 or so donors and added high-resolution HLA genotyping to study TCR occurrence patterns. Of the 350 to 450 genotyped donors, roughly 85% fell in the genetic ancestry cluster associated with self-reported Caucasian donors. HLA typing included class I and class II loci at four-digit resolution. High-throughput TCR immunosequencing, statistical association of individual TCRs with disease status, and machine learning were combined to predict cytomegalovirus infection status. In addition to the first cohort of 650 to 750 subjects, a separate validation cohort of approximately 120 different subjects was used. About 280 gigabases of sequencing data and 70 million to 95 million unique TCR sequences made up an early release that covered fewer than 650 HLA-typed donors. Every discovery cohort repertoire had been produced on one sequencing platform. A later genetic analysis used genome-wide SNP genotypes for about 65% of the 666 donors, treating that subset as a discovery cohort. Using immunosequencing, the study profiled T cell repertoires from fewer than 850 subjects and related those repertoires to cytomegalovirus serostatus.

The cohort comprised 710 or so healthy bone marrow donors. Cohort members were all nominally healthy when sampled, although unrecorded immune exposures were likely present. The donor was CMV seropositive and belonged to the group of 270 or so seropositive cohort members. A peripheral blood sample was provided by each donor, and peripheral blood mononuclear cells were used for TCR beta sequencing. Genomic DNA extraction from the blood cell samples was performed with the Qiagen DNeasy Blood Extraction Kit. The library was obtained by the immunoSEQ multiplex PCR assay. A mixture of 60 forward primers for TCR Vbeta segments and 13 reverse primers for TCR Jbeta segments was used in the multiplex PCR. The CDR3 region of rearranged TCR beta genes was amplified from genomic DNA by a multiplex PCR assay. Amplified TCR beta libraries were sequenced as 87-base-pair reads on the Illumina HiSeq System. The original methods were these. Across the 500 to 700 repertoires, a later analysis counted 60 million to 90 million unique TCR beta chains, roughly 11 million of which were shared by at least two donors. A nearest-neighbor algorithm error-corrected the raw reads and collapsed the reads into unique sequences, merging closely related sequences to remove PCR and sequencing errors. To assign V, D and J gene segments, CDR3 sequences were aligned to IMGT reference sequences. For a sequence to be retained, a match of at least six nucleotides to both a V gene segment and a J gene segment was required. A rearrangement was called productive if the CDR3 had no stop codons and remained in frame with V and J, and every other rearrangement was called non-productive. CDR3 was defined by IMGT convention, running from the second conserved V-encoded cysteine to the conserved J-encoded phenylalanine. The earlier analysis of about 500 of the donors excluded sequences that lacked an unambiguous match to a single V gene segment. In an earlier analysis of 587 of the donors, V segments were called functional above 56.7% productive rearrangements and were called segregating when the between-donor standard deviation exceeded 5%. A statistical classification framework was built for diagnosing cytomegalovirus status from the catalog of TCR beta chain sequences. A later analysis assigned V and J genes by comparing TCR nucleotide sequences with IMGT/GENE-DB human TR gene sequences. Using the TCRdist pipeline, a later analysis assigned CDR3 sequences along with most-parsimonious VDJ recombination scenarios. In a later analysis, each TCR beta chain was defined by its CDR3 amino acid sequence together with its V-gene family, and reads without a unique V-gene family were excluded. In a later analysis, some 600 highly shared, low-generation-probability nucleotide sequences were removed to address suspected cross-contamination and a sequencing artifact. A later analysis calculated a clonal expansion index for each public chain from normalized within-repertoire ranks of inferred template counts. Generation probabilities in a later analysis came from a VDJ recombination model fitted to out-of-frame rearrangements, and those results were checked against IGoR. A later analysis scored TCR-TCR, TCR-HLA and TCR-CMV co-occurrence with hypergeometric tests, applying a repertoire-size bias correction to TCR pairs. To estimate false discovery rates, a later analysis permuted the HLA or CMV assignments 20 times. In a later analysis, co-occurring TCRs were grouped using DBSCAN, with TCRdist sequence similarity added in when clustering inside HLA-allele-positive subsets. Co-occurrence clustering excluded repertoires with fewer than 30,000 or more than 120,000 public chains, plus five with anomalous nucleotide sharing. TCRdb stores this immuneACCESS table with in-frame sequences only. Part of the clones is absent; in the studies checked, under half of the shortfall reflects unresolved V genes, and no reason is known for the rest. The D gene and trimming were derived from the DNA, and the V and J assignments and clone size from that table. A total of more than 120,000 clones appear in this sample, around 78% of them only once. Clones ranked in the top ten supply around 6.6% of the sample.

Spanning cysteine to phenylalanine, the CDR3 consists of 11 amino acids. Kept here is only the CDR3 DNA, which spans 33 bases and is read in frame from base 1. A distance of 4 bases separates the germline ends of V and J, which lose 2 bases and 6 bases respectively. Taken from the germline V gene, the CDR1 and CDR2 loops are SGHRS and YFSETQ. Broad study findings and their caveats: In a later analysis, most CMV-associated TCR beta chains were found to appear HLA-restricted, with HLA associations seemingly driven largely by CMV exposure. Linkage disequilibrium might explain the correlated functional status among segregating V segments, but an unknown experimental factor could not be excluded. Several of the top co-occurrence clusters appeared to be linked to parvovirus B19, influenza, CMV and Epstein-Barr virus, according to a later analysis. Because counts were too low, more than 15 rarely observed V segments, including chromosome 9 orphons, were left out of the earlier analysis of about 500 of the donors. Specific HLA alleles were associated with 18,000 or so TCR beta sequences at a false discovery rate of 0.05 in a later analysis. Roughly uniform sequencing depth across donors was assumed in presence/absence analyses, although this assumption may not hold. A further reported finding was that TCR beta sequences accurately predicted the HLA-A and HLA-B alleles for most subjects in the first cohort. Some IMGT-functional V segments, including TRBV6-2 and TRBV6-3, could not be told apart with the 87-base-pair reads, so those segments were excluded. Because some donors lacked HLA typing at each locus, the association tests relied only on the typed subset. The authors suggested that the approach could potentially be extended to other disease states and immunological phenotypes. In a later genetic analysis, fewer N-insertions in productive TCRs were reported among donors in an Asian-associated ancestry cluster than the roughly 700-donor mean. A later analysis found that TCR association rates varied across HLA loci, with DRB1 alleles showing the most associated TCRs and HLA-C alleles the fewest. When HLA alleles, especially DR and DQ, strongly co-occurred, attributing TCR associations to individual alleles was difficult. For the cohort, immune exposure information was limited to CMV serostatus. An association between a missense DCLRE1C variant and V-gene and J-gene trimming of TCR beta chains was found in a later genetic analysis and replicated in an independent cohort. Cytomegalovirus status was reported to be diagnosed by the classifier with high specificity and sensitivity in both the original and validation cohorts. A cluster of highly shared sequence variants was judged likely to be a technical artifact of the sequencing pipeline. Only TCR beta chains were sequenced in this cohort, and the absence of alpha or paired-chain data limited detectable features. In an earlier analysis of around 600 of the donors, most TCR beta V segments appeared in productive rearrangements about 90% or about 30% of the time, broadly matching IMGT annotations. A total of fewer than 200 TCR beta chains were listed by the study as associated with cytomegalovirus. While some public TCRs were present in many individuals, most TCR sequences turned up only very rarely across donors. In vitro tests confirmed that a few of the cytomegalovirus-associated TCR beta chains recognize cytomegalovirus antigens. In a later analysis, HLA-associated TCR beta chains showed more clonal expansion and lower generation probabilities than non-associated chains that were equally common.

On this clone: No cognate antigen has been identified for it. Base quality data are lacking; no much larger clone is found one base away.

This clonotype was obtained from a woman aged 40 to 50 in good health and CMV-seropositive. Here the chain combines TRBV5-1 and TRBJ2-3, with the D gene call left open. Sequencing was carried out using PBMCs. DNA sequence: TGCGCCAGCAGCTTCGGGGATACGCAGTATTTT. It codes for CASSFGDTQYF.